Presented here are 20 T cell receptor beta chains from one specimen sequenced in a study of OX40 agonist ivuxolimab in advanced cancers. Produced via immunoSEQ multiplex PCR; TCRdb's table is partial and in-frame only. The table has roughly 80,000 clones, just under 85% seen once. Sequenced material: CD4+ or CD8+ T cells sorted from blood, taken in a trial of the OX40 agonist ivuxolimab. These receptor sequences come from an adult with an advanced solid tumor such as melanoma, head and neck, liver or kidney cancer.

This chain links TRBV27 with TRBJ2-1; no clear D. Between the trimmed V and J ends, which lost 5 bases and 7 bases, there was a span of 6 bases. This CDR3 has 11 amino acids. CDR1 and CDR2 (germline): MNHEY, SMNVEV (reference sequence). This chain's CDR3 is CASSVSNEQFF. DNA for the CDR3: TGTGCCAGCAGTGTCAGTAATGAGCAGTTCTTC.

This chain connects TRBV4-2 to TRBJ1-5, with D unresolved. Trimming cost V 8 bases and J 6 bases, with 5 bases left between them. In germline, CDR1 is LGHNA, CDR2 YNFKEQ. The CDR3 has 10 amino acids. The CDR3 spells CASEGQPQHF. The CDR3 coding sequence is TGTGCCAGCGAAGGTCAGCCCCAGCATTTT.

The chain has TRBV6-6 and TRBJ1-2; D gene uncertain. Germline CDR1 MNHNY, CDR2 SVGAGI (reference sequence). V lost 5 bases, J lost 8 bases, and 9 bases lay in between. CDR3 length: 11 residues. CDR3 nucleotide sequence: TGTGCCAGCAGTCAACAACAGGGCTACACCTTC. Translated: CASSQQQGYTF.

V gene TRBV5-1 combines with J gene TRBJ2-2; possibly TRBD2 for D (5 bases). V was cut by 3 bases and J by 5 bases, with 20 bases left in between. Germline V gene data show CDR1 as SGHRS and CDR2 as YFSETQ. The CDR3 consists of 17 residues. The CDR3 loop is CASSSGRGRRKTGELFF. DNA for the CDR3: TGCGCCAGCAGCTCGGGTCGGGGTCGACGGAAGACCGGGGAGCTGTTTTTT.

The chain employs TRBV28 and TRBJ1-4; 7 nucleotides match TRBD1. The CDR3 is made up of 19 amino acids. Germline CDR1 reads MDHEN; CDR2 reads SYDVKM. With 8 bases clipped from V and 0 bases from J, the junction kept 18 bases outside the gene matches. CDR3: CASLPSPGQTTATNEKLFF. DNA of the CDR3: TGTGCCAGCCTCCCCTCCCCGGGACAGACAACAGCAACTAATGAAAAACTGTTTTTT.

The chain joins TRBV7-2 to TRBJ2-1; 8 bases agree with TRBD2. V lost 0 bases to trimming and J lost 6 bases; unmatched junction nucleotides: 7. Per germline, CDR1 SGHTA and CDR2 FQGNSA. This CDR3 is built from 16 residues. The CDR3 DNA reads TGTGCCAGCAGCTTAGCGCCTACTAGCGGAACCAATGAGCAGTTCTTC. It encodes CASSLAPTSGTNEQFF.

The V and J genes are TRBV19 and TRBJ2-3; no firm D call. This CDR3 is built from 14 residues. The germline V gene has CDR1 LNHDA and CDR2 SQIVND (reference sequence). V lost 3 bases to trimming and J lost 4 bases, with 11 bases between them. CDR3 protein: CASSIRGDSDTQYF. The CDR3 nucleotides read TGTGCCAGTAGTATTCGTGGGGATTCAGATACGCAGTATTTT.

The gene calls are TRBV2 and TRBJ1-1; 9 nucleotides match TRBD1. Germline CDR1 SNHLY, CDR2 FYNNEI. The CDR3 length is 15 residues. V was pared by 11 bases and J by 3 bases, with 13 bases of the junction left unmatched. CDR3 amino acids: CARSPGQGSDTEAFF. CDR3 sequence (DNA): TGTGCCCGATCTCCGGGACAGGGATCGGACACTGAAGCTTTCTTT. Full variable domain (remainder filled in from reference TRBV2 and TRBJ1-1): EPEVTQTPSHQVTQMGQEVILRCVPISNHLYFYWYRQILGQKVEFLVSFYNNEISEKSEIFDDQFSVERPDGSNFTLKIRSTKLEDSAMYFCARSPGQGSDTEAFFGQGTRLTVV.

This chain joins TRBV7-9 and TRBJ1-1, with 8 bases lining up with TRBD1. The trim removed 8 bases at V and 0 bases at J, leaving 11 bases unmatched. The germline V gene has CDR1 SEHNR and CDR2 FQNEAQ (reference sequence). The CDR3 is made up of 16 amino acids. The CDR3 DNA sequence: TGTGCCAGCGGTCAACGTACAGGGGGGGTGAACACTGAAGCTTTCTTT. Its translation: CASGQRTGGVNTEAFF.

This clone occurred once. This chain connects TRBV27 to TRBJ2-3; 9 bases map to TRBD2. V gave up 4 bases and J gave up 5 bases; unmatched junction bases: 7. The CDR3 covers 15 residues. Germline V CDR1 and CDR2: MNHEY, SMNVEV (reference sequence). DNA of the CDR3: TGTGCCAGCAGTTACATAGCGGGAGATATAGATACGCAGTATTTT. It encodes CASSYIAGDIDTQYF.

The chain is built from TRBV6-6 and TRBJ2-7; D may be TRBD2 (6 bases). Germline V gene lookup returns CDR1 MNHNY and CDR2 SVGAGI (reference sequence). CDR3 size: 16 residues. Trimming removed 0 bases from V and 0 bases from J, with 12 bases in between. The CDR3: CASSYSPPSASYEQYF. DNA of the CDR3: TGTGCCAGCAGTTACTCCCCCCCTAGCGCCTCCTACGAGCAGTACTTC.

This clone was observed a handful of times. The chain employs TRBV7-2 and TRBJ1-5, with 7 nucleotides matching TRBD1. Germline V CDR1 and CDR2: SGHTA, FQGNSA. V lost 5 bases and J lost 4; bases outside the gene matches: 8. The CDR3 has 15 amino acids. DNA for the CDR3: TGTGCCAGCAGCGCAAAGACAGGGCCAAATCAGCCCCAGCATTTT. It is translated as CASSAKTGPNQPQHF.

This sequence joins TRBV5-4 and TRBJ2-5, with 11 bases matching TRBD2. The length of the CDR3 is 16 residues. With 4 bases clipped from V and 2 bases from J, the junction kept 7 bases outside the gene matches. Germline CDR1 SGHNT, CDR2 YYREEE (reference sequence). CDR3 residues: CASSPRLAGIQETQYF. CDR3 bases: TGTGCCAGCAGCCCCCGACTAGCGGGAATACAAGAGACCCAGTACTTC. Together with reference TRBV5-4 and TRBJ2-5, the CDR3 gives the full variable domain: ETGVTQSPTHLIKTRGQQVTLRCSSQSGHNTVSWYQQALGQGPQFIFQYYREEENGRGNFPPRFSGLQFPNYSSELNVNALELDDSALYLCASSPRLAGIQETQYFGPGTRLLVL.

This chain connects TRBV7-2 to TRBJ1-5; D uncertain. The CDR3 has 12 amino acids. V lost 3 bases to trimming and J lost 7 bases, with 7 bases between them. Germline lookup yields CDR1 SGHTA and CDR2 FQGNSA. The CDR3 nucleotides read TGTGCCAGCAGCTTTCAATTACAGCCCCAGCATTTT. Protein sequence: CASSFQLQPQHF.

This rearrangement joins TRBV6-5 to TRBJ2-5, with D perhaps matching TRBD1 (7 bases). The J call may be mistaken, given a closer DNA end match to TRBJ2-7. The CDR3 loop spans 15 amino acids. CDR1 and CDR2 from the germline V gene are MNHEY and SVGAGI. The CDR3 loop reads CASSAGQYDSYEQYF. In DNA, the CDR3 is TGTGCCAGCAGTGCGGGACAGTACGACTCCTACGAGCAGTACTTC.

CDR3 bases: TGCGCCAGCAGTAGACTAGAAAAAGAGACCCAGTACTTC. This translates into CASSRLEKETQYF. The chain links TRBV10-2 to TRBJ2-5, with D perhaps TRBD2 (6 bases). CDR1 is WSHSY, CDR2 SAAADI, per germline. V was trimmed by 5 bases and J by 3 bases, leaving 10 bases between them. CDR3 length: 13 amino acids.

Only one count was recorded for this clone. The chain is built from TRBV6-4 and TRBJ2-1; the match to TRBD1 covers 12 bases. The J segment lost 8 bases and the V segment lost 4 bases, leaving 6 bases of the junction unmatched. CDR3 size: 15 residues. Germline V gives CDR1 MRHNA, CDR2 SNTAGT. This CDR3 reads CASSAGTGGGDEQFF. The DNA of the CDR3 is TGTGCCAGCAGTGCCGGGACAGGGGGCGGAGATGAGCAGTTCTTC.

The chain uses TRBV4-2 and TRBJ2-1; 12 bases are a match to TRBD2. The CDR3 is made up of 16 amino acids. CDR1 and CDR2 (germline): LGHNA, YNFKEQ. V was pared by 5 bases and J by 4 bases, with 6 bases of the junction left unmatched. The CDR3 loop is CASSTRTSGNYNEQFF. For the CDR3, the DNA is TGTGCCAGCAGCACACGGACTAGCGGGAATTACAATGAGCAGTTCTTC.

The chain links TRBV30 to TRBJ2-1, with D possibly being TRBD2 (7 bases). Trimming removed 0 bases from V and 11 bases from J, with 11 bases in between. From germline, CDR1 is GTSNPN and CDR2 SVGIG (reference sequence). The CDR3 runs 12 residues. CDR3 bases: TGTGCCTGGAGTGTGGCGGGGGCTAAGCAGTTCTTC. It yields the protein CAWSVAGAKQFF. Using reference TRBV30 and TRBJ2-1 for the parts outside the CDR3, the full variable domain is SQTIHQWPATLVQPVGSPLSLECTVEGTSNPNLYWYRQAAGRGLQLLFYSVGIGQISSEVPQNLSASRPQDRQFILSSKKLLLSDSGFYLCAWSVAGAKQFFGPGTRLTVL.

The chain has TRBV30 and TRBJ1-5, with a tentative D call TRBD1 (5 bases). Trimming left V 0 bases short and J 4 bases short, with 13 bases between. The CDR3 loop spans 15 amino acids. Germline CDR1 reads GTSNPN; CDR2 reads SVGIG (reference sequence). CDR3 DNA sequence: TGTGCCTGGAGTGTACACGGAGGGGCTAATCAGCCCCAGCATTTT. It translates to CAWSVHGGANQPQHF.